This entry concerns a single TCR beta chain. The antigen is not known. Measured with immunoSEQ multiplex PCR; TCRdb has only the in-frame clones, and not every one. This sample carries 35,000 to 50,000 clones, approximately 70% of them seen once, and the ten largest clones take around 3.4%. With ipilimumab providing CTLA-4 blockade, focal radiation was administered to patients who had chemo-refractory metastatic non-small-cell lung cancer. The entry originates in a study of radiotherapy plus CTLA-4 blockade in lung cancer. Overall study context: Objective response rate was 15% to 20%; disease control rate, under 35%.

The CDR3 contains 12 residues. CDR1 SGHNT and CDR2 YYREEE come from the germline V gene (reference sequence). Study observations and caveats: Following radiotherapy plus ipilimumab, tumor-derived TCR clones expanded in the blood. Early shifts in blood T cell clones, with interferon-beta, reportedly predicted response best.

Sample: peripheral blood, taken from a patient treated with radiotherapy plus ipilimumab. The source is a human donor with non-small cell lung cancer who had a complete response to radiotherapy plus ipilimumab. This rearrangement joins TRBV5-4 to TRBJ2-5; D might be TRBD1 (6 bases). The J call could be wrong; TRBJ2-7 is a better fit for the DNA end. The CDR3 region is CASSSQGYEQYF. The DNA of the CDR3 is TGTGCCAGCAGCTCACAGGGCTACGAGCAGTACTTC.